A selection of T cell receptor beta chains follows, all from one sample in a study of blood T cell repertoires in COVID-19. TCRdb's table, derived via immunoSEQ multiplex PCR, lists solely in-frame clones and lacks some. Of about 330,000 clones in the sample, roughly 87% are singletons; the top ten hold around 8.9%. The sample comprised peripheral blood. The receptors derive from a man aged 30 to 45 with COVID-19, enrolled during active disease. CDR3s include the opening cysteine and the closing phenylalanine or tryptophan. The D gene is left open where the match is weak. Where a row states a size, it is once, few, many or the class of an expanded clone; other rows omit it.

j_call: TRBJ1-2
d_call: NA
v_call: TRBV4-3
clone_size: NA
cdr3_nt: TGCGCCAGCAGCCAAGTCCCCCGGTCGCGGTATGGCTACACCTTC
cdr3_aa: CASSQVPRSRYGYTF

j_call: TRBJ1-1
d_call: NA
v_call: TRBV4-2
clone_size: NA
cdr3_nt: TGTGCCAGCAGCCAAGAACGGGAGAGGGCTTTCTTT
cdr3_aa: CASSQERERAFF

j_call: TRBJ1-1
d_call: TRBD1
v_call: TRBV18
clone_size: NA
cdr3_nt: TGTGCCAGCTCTCCCGGGACAGGGCACACTGAAGCTTTCTTT
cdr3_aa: CASSPGTGHTEAFF

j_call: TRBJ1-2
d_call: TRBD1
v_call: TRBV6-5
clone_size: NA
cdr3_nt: TGTGCCAGCAGTTACTCGCGGACAGGGGGGGGTTATGGCTACACCTTC
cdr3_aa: CASSYSRTGGGYGYTF

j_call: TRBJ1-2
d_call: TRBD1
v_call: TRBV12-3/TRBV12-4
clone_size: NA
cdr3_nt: TGTGCCAGCAGACAGGGGCGGCTCTATGGCTACACCTTC
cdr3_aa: CASRQGRLYGYTF

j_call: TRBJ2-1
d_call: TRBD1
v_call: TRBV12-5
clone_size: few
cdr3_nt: TGTGCTAGTGGAGATCAACCCGGGACAGGGCGGTTTGATGAGCAGTTCTTC
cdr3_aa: CASGDQPGTGRFDEQFF

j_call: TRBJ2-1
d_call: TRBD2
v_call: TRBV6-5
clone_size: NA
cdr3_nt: TGTGCCAGCAGTTACCCGGGGACTAGCGGGGATGAGCAGTTCTTC
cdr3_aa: CASSYPGTSGDEQFF

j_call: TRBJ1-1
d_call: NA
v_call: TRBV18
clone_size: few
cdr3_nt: TGTGCCAGCTCACCAGGAGTCAGTGCGAACACTGAAGCTTTCTTT
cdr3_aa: CASSPGVSANTEAFF

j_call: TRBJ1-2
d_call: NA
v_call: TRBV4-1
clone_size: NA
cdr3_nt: TGCGCCAGCAGCCAAGCAGGGAAAGGCTATGGCTACACCTTC
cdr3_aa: CASSQAGKGYGYTF

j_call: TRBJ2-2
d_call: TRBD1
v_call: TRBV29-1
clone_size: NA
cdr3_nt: TGCAGCGTTACACCGGGACAGGGGGACGGGGAGCTGTTTTTT
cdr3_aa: CSVTPGQGDGELFF

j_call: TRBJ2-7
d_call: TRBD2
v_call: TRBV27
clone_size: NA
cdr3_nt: TGTGCCAGCAGTTTGCGGGCGGGGGGCAGAACCTACGAGCAGTACTTC
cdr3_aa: CASSLRAGGRTYEQYF

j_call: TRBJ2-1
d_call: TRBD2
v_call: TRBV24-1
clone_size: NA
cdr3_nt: TGTGCCACCAGTGATCGGGGAGGGCATGAGCAGTTCTTC
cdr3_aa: CATSDRGGHEQFF

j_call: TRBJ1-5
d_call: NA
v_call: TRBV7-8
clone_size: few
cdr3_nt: TGTGCCAGCAGCTTTACCGACAGAAGCAATCAGCCCCAGCATTTT
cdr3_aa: CASSFTDRSNQPQHF

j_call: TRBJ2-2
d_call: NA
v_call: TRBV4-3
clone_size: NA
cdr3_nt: TGCGCCAGCAGCCAAGAAGGTTCTAGCGCCCACACCGGGGAGCTGTTTTTT
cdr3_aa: CASSQEGSSAHTGELFF

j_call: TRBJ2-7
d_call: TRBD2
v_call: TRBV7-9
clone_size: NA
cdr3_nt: TGTGCCAGCAGCCCCCGTCGGACAGACTTAGCGGGGCCTACCTACGAGCAGTACTTC
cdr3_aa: CASSPRRTDLAGPTYEQYF

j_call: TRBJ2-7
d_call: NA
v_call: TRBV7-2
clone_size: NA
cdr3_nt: TGTGCCAGCAGCCTAAGGCGGGGCAGCTCCTACGAGCAGTACTTC
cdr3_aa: CASSLRRGSSYEQYF

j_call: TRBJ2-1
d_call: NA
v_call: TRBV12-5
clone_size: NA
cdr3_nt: TGTGCTAGTGGCCTAGGAGATTCTTACAATGAGCAGTTCTTC
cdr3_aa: CASGLGDSYNEQFF

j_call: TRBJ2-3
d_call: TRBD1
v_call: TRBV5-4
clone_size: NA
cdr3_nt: TGTGCCAGCCGCTGGACAGGGGAAGGGGATACGCAGTATTTT
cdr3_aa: CASRWTGEGDTQYF

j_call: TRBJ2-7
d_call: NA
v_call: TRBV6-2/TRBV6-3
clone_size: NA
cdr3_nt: TGTGCCAGCAGTTACCCGCAGGGGCCCTACGAGCAGTACTTC
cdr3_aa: CASSYPQGPYEQYF

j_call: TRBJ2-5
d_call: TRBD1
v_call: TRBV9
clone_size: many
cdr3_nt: TGTGCCAGCAGCGCCGGACAGGGGGCTGGGGAGACCCAGTACTTC
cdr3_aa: CASSAGQGAGETQYF

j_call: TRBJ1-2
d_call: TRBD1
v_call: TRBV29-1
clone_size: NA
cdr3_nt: TGCAGCGTCGCCCGGGACAGGGTTGGCTATGGCTACACCTTC
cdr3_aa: CSVARDRVGYGYTF

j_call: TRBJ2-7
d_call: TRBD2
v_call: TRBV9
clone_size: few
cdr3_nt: TGTGCCAGCAGCGTAGGCGGGGGAACCTACTACGAGCAGTACTTC
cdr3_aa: CASSVGGGTYYEQYF

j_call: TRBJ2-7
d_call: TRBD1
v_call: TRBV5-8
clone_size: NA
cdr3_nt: TGTGCCAGCAGCTCCGACAGGGACCCCTACGGCGAGCAGTACTTC
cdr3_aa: CASSSDRDPYGEQYF